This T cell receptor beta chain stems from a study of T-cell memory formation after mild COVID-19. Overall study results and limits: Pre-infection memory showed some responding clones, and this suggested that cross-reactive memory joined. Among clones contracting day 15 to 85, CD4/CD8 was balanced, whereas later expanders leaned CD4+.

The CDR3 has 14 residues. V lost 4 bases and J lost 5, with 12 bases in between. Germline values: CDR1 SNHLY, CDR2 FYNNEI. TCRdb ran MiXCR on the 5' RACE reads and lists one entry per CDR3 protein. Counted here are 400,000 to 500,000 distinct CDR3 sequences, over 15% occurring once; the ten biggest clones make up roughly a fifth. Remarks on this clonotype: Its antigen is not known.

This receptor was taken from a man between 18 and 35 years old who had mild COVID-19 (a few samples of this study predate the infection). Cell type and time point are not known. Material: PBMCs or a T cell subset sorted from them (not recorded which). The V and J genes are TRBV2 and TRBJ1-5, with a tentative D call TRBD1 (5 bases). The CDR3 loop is CASSAVGADQPQHF. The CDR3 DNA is TGTGCCAGCAGTGCGGTTGGGGCCGATCAGCCCCAGCATTTT.